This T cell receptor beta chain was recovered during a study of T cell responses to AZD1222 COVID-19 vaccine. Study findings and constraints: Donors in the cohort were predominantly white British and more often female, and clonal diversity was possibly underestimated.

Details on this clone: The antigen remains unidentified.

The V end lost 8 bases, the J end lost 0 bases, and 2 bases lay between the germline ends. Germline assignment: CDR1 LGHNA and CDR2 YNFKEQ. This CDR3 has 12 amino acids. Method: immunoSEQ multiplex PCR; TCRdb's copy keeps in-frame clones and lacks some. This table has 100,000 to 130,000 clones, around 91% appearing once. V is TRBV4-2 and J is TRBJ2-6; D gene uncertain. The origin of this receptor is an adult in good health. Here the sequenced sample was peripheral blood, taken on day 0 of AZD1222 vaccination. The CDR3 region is CASLSGANVLTF. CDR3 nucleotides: TGTGCCAGCCTCTCTGGGGCCAACGTCCTGACTTTC.